This TCR beta chain emerged from a study of blood T cell repertoires in COVID-19. Here immunoSEQ multiplex PCR was the method, and the copy in TCRdb shows in-frame clones only, minus some. The sample includes 200,000 to 250,000 clones, 82% of them seen just once. This CDR3 has 16 residues. CDR1 is LGHNT and CDR2 is FRNRAP in the germline V gene. The V end was cut by 5 bases, the J end by 0 bases, with 13 bases between. This chain joins TRBV12-5 and TRBJ2-2, with D tentatively TRBD2 (7 bases). The sequencing sample was made of peripheral blood. The clonotype originates from a woman of 80 years or more with acute or convalescent COVID-19. The DNA for the CDR3 is TGTGCTAGTGGTCTGGGGGGGCTGTCGAACACCGGGGAGCTGTTTTTT. Residues: CASGLGGLSNTGELFF.